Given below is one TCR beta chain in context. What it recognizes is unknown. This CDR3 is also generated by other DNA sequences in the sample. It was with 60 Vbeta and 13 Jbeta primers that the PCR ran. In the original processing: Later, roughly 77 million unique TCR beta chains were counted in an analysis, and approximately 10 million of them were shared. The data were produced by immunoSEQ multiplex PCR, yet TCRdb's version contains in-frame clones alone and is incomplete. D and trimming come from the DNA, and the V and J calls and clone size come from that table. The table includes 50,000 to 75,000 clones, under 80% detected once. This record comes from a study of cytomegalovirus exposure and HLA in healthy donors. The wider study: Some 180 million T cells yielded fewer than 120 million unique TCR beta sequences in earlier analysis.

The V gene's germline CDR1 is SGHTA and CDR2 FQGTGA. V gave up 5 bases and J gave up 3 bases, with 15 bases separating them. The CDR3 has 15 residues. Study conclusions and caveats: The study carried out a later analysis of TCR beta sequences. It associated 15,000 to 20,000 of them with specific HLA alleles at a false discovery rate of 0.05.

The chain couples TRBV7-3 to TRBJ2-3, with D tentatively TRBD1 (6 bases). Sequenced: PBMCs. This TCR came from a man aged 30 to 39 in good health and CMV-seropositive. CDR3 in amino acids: CASSPLGQSTDTQYF. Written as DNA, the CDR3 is TGTGCCAGCAGCCCCCTCGGACAGTCAACAGATACGCAGTATTTT. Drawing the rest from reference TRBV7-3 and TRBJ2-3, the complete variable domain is GAGVSQTPSNKVTEKGKYVELRCDPISGHTALYWYRQSLGQGPEFLIYFQGTGAADDSGLPNDRFFAVRPEGSVSTLKIQRTERGDSAVYLCASSPLGQSTDTQYFGPGTRLTVL.